The 10 T cell receptor beta chains presented below share a single source sample, sequenced in a study of PD-1 blockade in classical Hodgkin lymphoma. TCRdb keeps only in-frame clones here, not all; method: immunoSEQ multiplex PCR. Among 35,000 to 45,000 clones, approximately 72% were seen once, and the ten largest hold approximately 3%. Each and every patient relapsed after autologous stem cell transplantation, and patients got differing brentuximab vedotin exposure. Sequencing was performed on peripheral blood mononuclear cells (PBMCs), taken before the second cycle of nivolumab. The receptors come from a human donor with classical Hodgkin lymphoma.

This chain joins TRBV9 and TRBJ1-4, with TRBD1 matching 7 bases. Trimming cost V 3 bases and J 5 bases; bases outside gene matches: 7. The CDR3 has 15 amino acids. Per germline, CDR1 SGDLS and CDR2 YYNGEE. The chain's CDR3 is CASSEGQRKNEKLFF. In DNA, the CDR3 is TGTGCCAGCAGCGAGGGACAGAGAAAGAATGAAAAACTGTTTTTT.

The chain combines TRBV20-1 with TRBJ2-7; tentative D call: TRBD2 (6 bases). From germline, CDR1 is DFQATT and CDR2 SNEGSKA (reference sequence). V shed 3 bases and J shed 10 bases, with 10 bases lying between them. The CDR3 runs to 10 residues. The CDR3 DNA follows: TGCAGTGCTAGGGGCGGACTACAGTACTTC. It codes for CSARGGLQYF.

This chain links TRBV19 with TRBJ2-3, with D perhaps TRBD2 (5 bases). V was clipped by 3 bases and J by 7 bases, with 14 bases between them. Germline V gene data show CDR1 as LNHDA and CDR2 as SQIVND (reference sequence). The CDR3 has 14 amino acids. The CDR3 sequence is CASSILPTTHTQYF. The CDR3 DNA follows: TGTGCCAGTAGTATCCTCCCGACTACCCATACGCAGTATTTT. The variable domain in full, with the rest retrieved from reference TRBV19 and TRBJ2-3, is DGGITQSPKYLFRKEGQNVTLSCEQNLNHDAMYWYRQDPGQGLRLIYYSQIVNDFQKGDIAEGYSVSREKKESFPLTVTSAQKNPTAFYLCASSILPTTHTQYFGPGTRLTVL.

The CDR3 nucleotides are TGTGCCAGCAGTCTAAGACTAGGCTACGAGCAGTACTTC. Residues: CASSLRLGYEQYF. V is TRBV27 and J is TRBJ2-7; maybe TRBD2 (6 bases). Germline assignment: CDR1 MNHEY and CDR2 SMNVEV (reference sequence). Trimming stripped 5 bases from V and 3 bases from J, with 11 bases between. The length of the CDR3 is 13 residues.

This sequence joins TRBV7-6 and TRBJ2-3; 10 nucleotides match TRBD2. V dropped 1 base and J dropped 0; count of bases not matched to a gene: 7. CDR1 and CDR2 from the germline V gene are SGHVS and FNYEAQ. CDR3 length: 18 amino acids. This CDR3 is CASSLGPTSGASTDTQYF. The CDR3 bases are TGTGCCAGCAGCTTAGGCCCTACTAGCGGGGCCAGCACAGATACGCAGTATTTT.

The V gene is TRBV5-4, the J gene TRBJ2-3; perhaps TRBD2 as D (6 bases). The germline V gene encodes CDR1 SGHNT and CDR2 YYREEE (reference sequence). This CDR3 is built from 15 residues. The V end was cut by 2 bases, the J end by 4 bases, with 14 bases between. CDR3 DNA: TGTGCCAGCAGCTTCTTGCGGGGTTTGTCAGATACGCAGTATTTT. Protein sequence: CASSFLRGLSDTQYF. Supplemented by reference TRBV5-4 and TRBJ2-3, the full variable domain reads ETGVTQSPTHLIKTRGQQVTLRCSSQSGHNTVSWYQQALGQGPQFIFQYYREEENGRGNFPPRFSGLQFPNYSSELNVNALELDDSALYLCASSFLRGLSDTQYFGPGTRLTVL.

The CDR3 here is CASSTRPAEGSTDTQYF. The CDR3, as DNA: TGTGCCAGCAGCACCCGCCCTGCGGAGGGTAGCACAGATACGCAGTATTTT. The V gene is TRBV9, the J gene TRBJ2-3, with a weak D call TRBD2 (6 bases). V shed 4 bases and J shed 0 bases, with 18 bases lying between them. The CDR3 has 17 residues. Germline V CDR1 and CDR2: SGDLS, YYNGEE.

This clone was counted a single time. The rearrangement joins TRBV28 to TRBJ1-1, with 8 bases matching TRBD1. The junction had 4 bases not matched to a gene; V was cut back by 3 bases and J by 4 bases. The CDR3 runs to 14 residues. Germline V gene data show CDR1 as MDHEN and CDR2 as SYDVKM. CDR3 DNA: TGTGCCAGCAGTTTGTCAGGGGGCTTCACTGAAGCTTTCTTT. It codes for CASSLSGGFTEAFF.

The chain uses TRBV27 and TRBJ2-1; 9 bases agree with TRBD1. The V gene end was trimmed by 2 bases and the J gene end by 7 bases; junction bases not matched to a gene: 9. There are 16 residues in the CDR3. Germline V gives CDR1 MNHEY, CDR2 SMNVEV (reference sequence). CDR3 sequence: CASSLKGTGSRNEQFF. DNA of the CDR3: TGTGCCAGCAGTTTAAAAGGGACAGGGTCCAGAAATGAGCAGTTCTTC.

The V call is TRBV21-1, the J call TRBJ2-7; the D call in the table, TRBD2, was not verified against the DNA. TRBV21-1 is noted as a pseudogene. This CDR3 is built from 17 residues. This CDR3 is CASSTGGTSGFSYEQYF. The CDR3 coding sequence is TGTGCCAGCAGCACAGGGGGGACTAGCGGGTTTTCCTACGAGCAGTACTTC.